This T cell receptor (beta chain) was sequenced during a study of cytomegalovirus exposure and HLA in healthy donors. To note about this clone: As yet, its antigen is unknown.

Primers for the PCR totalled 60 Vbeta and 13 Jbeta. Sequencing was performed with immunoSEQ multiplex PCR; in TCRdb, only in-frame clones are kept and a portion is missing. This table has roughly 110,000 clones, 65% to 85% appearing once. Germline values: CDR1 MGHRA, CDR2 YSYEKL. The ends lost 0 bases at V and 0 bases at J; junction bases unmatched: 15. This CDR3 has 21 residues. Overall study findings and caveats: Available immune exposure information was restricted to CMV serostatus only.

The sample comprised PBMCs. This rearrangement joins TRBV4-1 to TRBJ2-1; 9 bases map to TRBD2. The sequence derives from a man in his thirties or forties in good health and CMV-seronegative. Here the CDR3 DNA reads TGCGCCAGCAGCCAAGAGGTCGGCACTAGCGGGTCTTACAACTCCTACAATGAGCAGTTCTTC. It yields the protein CASSQEVGTSGSYNSYNEQFF.